A single sample is the source of the 26 T cell receptor beta chains below, sequenced in a study of blood T cell repertoires in COVID-19. Clones were read by immunoSEQ multiplex PCR, and TCRdb kept only the in-frame ones, dropping some. The table lists approximately 340,000 clones, about nine tenths of them singletons. Sequencing input: PBMCs or T cells enriched from blood (not recorded which). The receptors shown here come from a woman aged 40 to 50 who had been exposed to COVID-19.

This clone was observed a single time. The gene calls are TRBV12-3 or TRBV12-4 and TRBJ2-1, with D unclear. Between the trimmed V and J ends, which lost 5 bases and 7 bases, there was a span of 3 bases. The CDR3 spans 10 residues. The CDR3 region has the DNA TGTGCCAGCAGTCTGAATGAGCAGTTCTTC. It yields the protein CASSLNEQFF.

The genes are TRBV4-2 and TRBJ2-2; D remains unclear. In germline, CDR1 is LGHNA, CDR2 YNFKEQ. This CDR3 is 14 amino acids long. Trimming took off 0 bases at V and 3 bases at J, with 5 bases between the two ends. The CDR3 spells CASSQELDTGELFF. CDR3 DNA sequence: TGTGCCAGCAGCCAAGAACTCGACACCGGGGAGCTGTTTTTT.

This clone appeared a few times. The chain recombines TRBV14 with TRBJ1-2; TRBD1 matches at 7 bases. The V gene's germline CDR1 is SGHDN and CDR2 FVKESK. The V gene end was trimmed by 3 bases and the J gene end by 6 bases; junction bases not matched to a gene: 1. CDR3 length: 12 residues. The CDR3 DNA sequence: TGTGCCAGCAGCCATACAGGGGATGGCTACACCTTC. Translation gives CASSHTGDGYTF.

This clone has only a few counts. The CDR3 DNA follows: TGTGCCAGCAGCTTGGAAGCGGGGAACTACGAGCAGTACTTC. This encodes CASSLEAGNYEQYF. The V and J genes are TRBV7-2 and TRBJ2-7; 7 positions match TRBD2. Germline V CDR1 and CDR2: SGHTA, FQGNSA. CDR3 size: 14 residues. V shed 3 bases and J 3 bases; nucleotides not matched to a gene: 5.

This sequence joins TRBV18 and TRBJ1-4, with D perhaps matching TRBD1 (6 bases). Trimming took off 3 bases at V and 8 bases at J, with 10 bases between the two ends. CDR3 length: 13 residues. Germline CDR1 reads KGHSH; CDR2 reads LQKENI. The DNA for the CDR3 is TGTGCCAGCTCACCCTTTCAGGGGGAAAAACTGTTTTTT. It encodes CASSPFQGEKLFF.

Note on this clone: Other DNA variants within this sample encode the same CDR3. This rearrangement joins TRBV19 to TRBJ1-2, with D unclear. The V end lost 1 base, the J end lost 3 bases, and 6 bases lay between the germline ends. This CDR3 is 13 amino acids long. CDR1 is LNHDA and CDR2 is SQIVND in the germline V gene (reference sequence). CDR3 DNA: TGTGCCAGTAGTATAGGGGCTGACTATGGCTACACCTTC. Translation: CASSIGADYGYTF.

V gene TRBV3-1 (or the pseudogene TRBV3-2) combines with J gene TRBJ1-3, with D unresolved. The V and J ends lost 2 bases and 0 bases respectively, with 5 bases between them. The CDR3 contains 14 residues. Germline loops: CDR1 LGHDT, CDR2 YNNKEL (reference sequence). The CDR3 nucleotides read TGTGCCAGCAGCCAACGGGGCTCTGGAAACACCATATATTTT. It codes for CASSQRGSGNTIYF.

The CDR3 region has the DNA TGCGCCAGCAGCTATGGTACCAGAGGCACTGAAGCTTTCTTT. It specifies CASSYGTRGTEAFF. The chain couples TRBV5-1 to TRBJ1-1; D ambiguous. Germline CDR1 reads SGHRS; CDR2 reads YFSETQ. The CDR3 loop spans 14 amino acids. V gave up 3 bases and J gave up 4 bases, with 13 bases separating them.

V is TRBV27 and J is TRBJ2-7; TRBD1 matches at 7 bases. CDR1 MNHEY and CDR2 SMNVEV come from the germline V gene (reference sequence). The CDR3 spans 15 residues. V gave up 5 bases and J gave up 2 bases; unmatched junction bases: 9. The CDR3 sequence is CASSPGPGTAYEQYF. The CDR3 bases are TGTGCCAGCAGTCCTGGCCCCGGGACAGCCTACGAGCAGTACTTC.

This chain links TRBV27 with TRBJ2-7; 10 bases agree with TRBD2. Per germline, CDR1 MNHEY and CDR2 SMNVEV (reference sequence). CDR3 length: 16 amino acids. Losses at the gene ends were 4 bases for V and 2 bases for J; bases not matched to a gene: 8. CDR3 nucleotides: TGTGCCAGCAGTTCACCGGGACTAGCGAGACCCTACGAGCAGTACTTC. Protein: CASSSPGLARPYEQYF.

The chain joins TRBV7-2 to TRBJ1-5; weak D call: TRBD1 (6 bases). Trimming shortened V by 5 bases and J by 3 bases, and 11 bases separated the two germline ends. The CDR3 totals 14 residues. CDR1 is SGHTA and CDR2 is FQGNSA in the germline V gene. CDR3 loop: CASSPGQPNQPQHF. DNA for the CDR3: TGTGCCAGCAGCCCGGGACAACCCAATCAGCCCCAGCATTTT.

The J gene is TRBJ1-2, the V gene TRBV7-9; D is uncertain. CDR1 and CDR2 (germline): SEHNR, FQNEAQ (reference sequence). The CDR3 has 12 amino acids. V was clipped by 4 bases and J by 3 bases, with 6 bases between them. The CDR3 region is CASSSEYYGYTF. The CDR3 DNA follows: TGTGCCAGCAGCTCAGAATACTATGGCTACACCTTC.

This rearrangement joins TRBV5-1 to TRBJ2-2; the match to TRBD1 covers 7 bases. The V segment lost 1 base and the J segment 3 bases; nucleotides outside the gene matches: 3. From germline, CDR1 is SGHRS and CDR2 YFSETQ. This CDR3 contains 15 residues. CDR3 DNA: TGCGCCAGCAGCTTGCGACAGGGAGACACCGGGGAGCTGTTTTTT. Its translation is CASSLRQGDTGELFF.

This chain joins TRBV24-1 and TRBJ2-1; 10 nucleotides align to TRBD1. Germline CDR1 KGHDR, CDR2 SFDVKD. This CDR3 comprises 16 residues. With V trimmed by 1 base and J by 7 bases, 6 bases remained unmatched. This CDR3 reads CATSDFRQGANNEQFF. As DNA, the CDR3 is TGTGCCACCAGTGATTTCCGACAGGGGGCGAATAATGAGCAGTTCTTC.

The V gene is TRBV10-1, the J gene TRBJ1-1, with TRBD1 matching over 7 bases. J was trimmed by 6 bases and V by 3 bases; bases with no gene match: 7. The CDR3 sequence is 14 residues long. Germline assignment: CDR1 WNHNN and CDR2 SYGVQD (reference sequence). The CDR3 DNA follows: TGCGCCAGCAGTGAAGGGGGCCTGAGGGCTGAAGCTTTCTTT. Protein product: CASSEGGLRAEAFF.

This sequence joins TRBV18 and TRBJ2-1; 10 bases are a match to TRBD1. The V gene end was trimmed by 4 bases and the J gene end by 5 bases; junction bases not matched to a gene: 8. This CDR3 has 16 residues. Germline-derived CDR1 and CDR2 are KGHSH and LQKENI. The CDR3 sequence is CASSLRPGTGDNEQFF. DNA for the CDR3: TGTGCCAGCTCACTTCGTCCCGGGACAGGGGACAATGAGCAGTTCTTC.

The rearrangement uses TRBV5-1 and TRBJ1-1; D perhaps matches TRBD1 (6 bases). Germline V gene data show CDR1 as SGHRS and CDR2 as YFSETQ. V was cut by 4 bases and J by 3 bases, with 16 bases left in between. The CDR3 has 15 amino acids. In nucleotides, the CDR3 is TGCGCCAGCAGCAGCTCAGGGGTTCGGGACACTGAAGCTTTCTTT. Amino acid sequence: CASSSSGVRDTEAFF.

This clone came up once. The chain links TRBV28 to TRBJ1-6; weak D call: TRBD1 (5 bases). V lost 2 bases and J 6 bases, leaving 8 bases between the germline ends. Looked up from germline, CDR1 is MDHEN and CDR2 is SYDVKM. The CDR3 sequence is 14 residues long. The CDR3 loop is CASSLIQGNSPLHF. DNA of the CDR3: TGTGCCAGCAGTTTAATTCAGGGTAATTCACCCCTCCACTTT.

This sequence joins TRBV7-2 and TRBJ1-5, with D hard to call. V was clipped by 3 bases and J by 0 bases, with 3 bases between them. Germline lookup yields CDR1 SGHTA and CDR2 FQGNSA. The CDR3 is 13 residues long. CDR3 in amino acids: CASSFNSNQPQHF. The CDR3 DNA reads as TGTGCCAGCAGCTTTAATAGCAATCAGCCCCAGCATTTT.

V is TRBV6-5 and J is TRBJ2-1, with 8 bases that match TRBD2. Trimming at V came to 0 bases and at J to 2 bases, leaving 3 bases not matched to a gene. Germline-derived CDR1 and CDR2 are MNHEY and SVGAGI. The CDR3 runs to 16 residues. The CDR3 loop reads CASSYSRAGAYNEQFF. The DNA for the CDR3 is TGTGCCAGCAGTTACTCGAGAGCGGGGGCCTACAATGAGCAGTTCTTC.

This chain joins TRBV14 and TRBJ2-1, with TRBD1 identical over 9 bases. Germline V lookup: CDR1 SGHDN, CDR2 FVKESK. The CDR3 is made up of 19 amino acids. V trimming: 6 bases; J trimming: 8 bases; junction bases outside the gene matches: 23. The CDR3 nucleotides are TGTGCCAGCAGTCCGCAAACCGGGACAGGGCACCACTGGGTGGATGAGCAGTTCTTC. Its translation: CASSPQTGTGHHWVDEQFF.

This rearrangement joins TRBV6-5 to TRBJ2-1; D might be TRBD1 (6 bases). The CDR3 is 12 residues long. CDR1 is MNHEY, CDR2 SVGAGI, per germline. Trimming cost V 4 bases and J 7 bases, with 8 bases left between them. CDR3 protein: CASSSRGNEQFF. Written as DNA, the CDR3 is TGTGCCAGCAGTTCCAGGGGTAATGAGCAGTTCTTC.

The chain recombines TRBV3-1 (or the pseudogene TRBV3-2) with TRBJ2-7, with D hard to call. Germline assignment: CDR1 LGHDT and CDR2 YNNKEL (reference sequence). The V gene lost 4 bases and the J gene lost 4 bases, with 17 bases spanning the gap. CDR3 length: 15 amino acids. The CDR3 bases are TGTGCCAGCAGCCTCCGAGTTTCGCCGTCTTACGAGCAGTACTTC. It specifies CASSLRVSPSYEQYF.

The CDR3 loop reads CASSKEQGGYTF. The CDR3 DNA is TGTGCCAGCAGCAAGGAACAGGGTGGCTACACCTTC. The chain has TRBV21-1 and TRBJ1-2; the table's D call of TRBD1 was not tested on the DNA. TRBV21-1 represents a pseudogene. This CDR3 region has 12 residues.

This clone was detected only a few times. The V and J genes are TRBV19 and TRBJ2-2; D might be TRBD2 (5 bases). V shed 3 bases and J shed 6 bases, with 5 bases lying between them. The CDR3 consists of 12 residues. Germline loops: CDR1 LNHDA, CDR2 SQIVND (reference sequence). The CDR3 region has the DNA TGTGCCAGTAGTATGAGGGCCGGGGAGCTGTTTTTT. This gives the protein CASSMRAGELFF.

In its sample, this clone was seen once. V usage is TRBV5-1 and J usage is TRBJ1-4; 8 positions agree with TRBD1. V gave up 5 bases and J gave up 5 bases; unmatched junction bases: 8. Germline CDR1 SGHRS, CDR2 YFSETQ. The CDR3 length is 15 residues. Written as DNA, the CDR3 is TGCGCCAGCAGACTCGGACAGGGAGGGAATGAAAAACTGTTTTTT. Amino acids: CASRLGQGGNEKLFF.